The clone carrying this T cell receptor beta chain was observed a handful of times. Antigen: not known. These data come from a study of blood T cells in healthy people across ages. Study-wide findings and caveats: TCR beta diversity, measured per million T cells, fell in a roughly linear way with age.

Trimming at V came to 4 bases and at J to 9 bases, leaving 13 bases not matched to a gene. CDR1 is LNHDA, CDR2 SQIVND, per germline (reference sequence). The length of the CDR3 is 17 residues. Through a sample-barcoded 5' primer and a J-beta primer mix, a second PCR was run for about 6 to 12 cycles. Each CDR3 protein gets one entry after TCRdb re-called the 5' RACE reads with MiXCR. In the table there are some 710,000 distinct CDR3 sequences, about a fifth of which are singletons. The study drew donors from healthy Caucasian individuals in Russia aged roughly 6 to 95. Isolated per sample were at least 6 million PBMCs.

The receptor comes from a man between 65 and 85 years old in good health. The chain has TRBV19 and TRBJ2-1; 12 nucleotides align to TRBD2. The sample comprised blood. As DNA, the CDR3 is TGTGCCAGTAGTACTTTGACTAGCGGGAGTAGTTTTGGTGAGCAGTTCTTC. Protein product: CASSTLTSGSSFGEQFF.